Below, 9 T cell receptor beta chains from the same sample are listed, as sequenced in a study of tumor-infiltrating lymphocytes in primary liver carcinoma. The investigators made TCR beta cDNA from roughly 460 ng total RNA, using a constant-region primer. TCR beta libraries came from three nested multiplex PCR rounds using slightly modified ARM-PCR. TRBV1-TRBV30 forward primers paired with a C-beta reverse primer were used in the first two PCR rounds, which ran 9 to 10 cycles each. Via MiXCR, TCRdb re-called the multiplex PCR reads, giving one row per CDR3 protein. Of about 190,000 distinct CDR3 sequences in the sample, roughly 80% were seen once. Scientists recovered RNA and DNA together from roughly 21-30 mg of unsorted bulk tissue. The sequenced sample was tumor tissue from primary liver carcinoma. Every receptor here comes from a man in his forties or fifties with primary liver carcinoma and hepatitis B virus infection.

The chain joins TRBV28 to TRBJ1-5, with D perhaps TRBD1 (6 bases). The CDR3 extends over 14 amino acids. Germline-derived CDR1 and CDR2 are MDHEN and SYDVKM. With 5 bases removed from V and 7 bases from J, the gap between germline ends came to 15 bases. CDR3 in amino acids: CASSQQGFGQPQHF. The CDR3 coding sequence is TGTGCCAGCAGTCAACAGGGTTTTGGACAGCCCCAGCATTTT.

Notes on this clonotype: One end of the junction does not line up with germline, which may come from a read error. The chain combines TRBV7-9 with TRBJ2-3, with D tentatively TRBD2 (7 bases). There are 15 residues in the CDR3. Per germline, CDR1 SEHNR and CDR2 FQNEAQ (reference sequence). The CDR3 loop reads CVSSSYREGADTQYF. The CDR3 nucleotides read TGTGTCAGCAGCTCGTACAGGGAGGGGGCAGATACGCAGTATTTT.

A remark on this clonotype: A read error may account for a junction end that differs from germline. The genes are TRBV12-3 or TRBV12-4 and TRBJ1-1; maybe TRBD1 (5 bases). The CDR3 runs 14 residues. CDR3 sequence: CASSPNVGHTESFF. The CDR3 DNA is TGTGCCAGCAGTCCGAACGTGGGGCACACTGAATCTTTCTTT.

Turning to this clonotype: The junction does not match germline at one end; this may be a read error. CDR3 nucleotides: TGTGCCAGCAACCAAGATGTTCTAGCGGGAGTCGAGCAGTACTTC. Its translation is CASNQDVLAGVEQYF. V gene TRBV4-2 combines with J gene TRBJ2-7; 10 nucleotides line up with TRBD2. Germline V gene data show CDR1 as LGHNA and CDR2 as YNFKEQ. The CDR3 has 15 amino acids.

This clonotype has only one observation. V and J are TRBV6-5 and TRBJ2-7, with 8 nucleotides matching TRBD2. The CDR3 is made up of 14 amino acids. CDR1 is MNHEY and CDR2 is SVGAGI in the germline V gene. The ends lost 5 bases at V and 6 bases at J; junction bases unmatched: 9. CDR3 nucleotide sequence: TGTGCCAGCAGTCCTTCACCGGGAGGGTGCGAGCAGTACTTC. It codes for CASSPSPGGCEQYF.

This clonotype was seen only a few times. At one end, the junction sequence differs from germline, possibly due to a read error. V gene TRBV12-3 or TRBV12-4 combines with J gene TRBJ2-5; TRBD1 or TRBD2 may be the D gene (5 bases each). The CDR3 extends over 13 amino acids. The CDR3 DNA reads TGTGTCAGCAGTTTGGTCCAGGGAGAGACCCAATATTTC. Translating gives CVSSLVQGETQYF.

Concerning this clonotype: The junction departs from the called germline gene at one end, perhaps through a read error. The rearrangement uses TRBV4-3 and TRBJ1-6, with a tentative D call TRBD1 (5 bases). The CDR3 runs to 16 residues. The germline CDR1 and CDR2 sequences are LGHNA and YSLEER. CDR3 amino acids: CASSSWDGGRNSPHHF. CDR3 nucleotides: TGCGCCAGCAGTTCCTGGGACGGGGGAAGGAATTCACCCCACCACTTT.

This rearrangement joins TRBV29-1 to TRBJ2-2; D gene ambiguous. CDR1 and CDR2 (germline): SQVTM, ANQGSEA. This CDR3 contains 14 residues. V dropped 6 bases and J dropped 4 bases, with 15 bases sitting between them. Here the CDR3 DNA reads TGCAGCGTCCTCGGCCCAGAACCCACCGGGGAGCTGTTTTTT. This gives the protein CSVLGPEPTGELFF.

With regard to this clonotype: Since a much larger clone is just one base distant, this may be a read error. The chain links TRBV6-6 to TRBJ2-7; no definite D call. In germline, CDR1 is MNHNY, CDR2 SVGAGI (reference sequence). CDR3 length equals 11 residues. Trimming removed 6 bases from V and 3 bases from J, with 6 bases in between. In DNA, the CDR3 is TGTGCCAGCAGGAGACTCTACGAGCAGTACTTC. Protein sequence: CASRRLYEQYF.